This passage covers 6 T cell receptor beta chains from one sample sequenced in a study of response to subunit inactivated influenza vaccine. TCRdb re-called the RT-PCR reads through MiXCR, storing one row per CDR3 protein. The sample consists of about 480,000 distinct CDR3 sequences, approximately 10% of them appearing once. Sequencing was performed on PBMCs from blood, taken roughly 48 days after vaccination. These receptor sequences come from a man aged 45-65 years who received an inactivated influenza vaccine.

This clonotype has more than one count but fewer than ten. V usage is TRBV7-9 and J usage is TRBJ2-3, with D unresolved. The germline V gene encodes CDR1 SEHNR and CDR2 FQNEAQ (reference sequence). The CDR3 runs to 14 residues. Trimming took 4 bases from V and 3 from J, leaving 11 bases between them. The CDR3 bases are TGTGCCAGCAGCTCATCCCCCCGGACAGATACGCAGTATTTT. Its protein product is CASSSSPRTDTQYF.

This clonotype was observed a handful of times. This chain uses TRBV20-1 with TRBJ2-5; the D is unclear. Germline V gene data show CDR1 as DFQATT and CDR2 as SNEGSKA (reference sequence). This CDR3 has 15 amino acids. CDR3 nucleotide sequence: TGCAGCGCCCCTTTGTCTGCGGACCCTAAAGAGACCCAGTACTTC. Its protein is CSAPLSADPKETQYF.

This clonotype was recorded a few times. The gene calls are TRBV15 and TRBJ2-1; TRBD1 or TRBD2 may be the D gene (5 bases each). CDR3 length: 15 residues. CDR1 and CDR2 from the germline V gene are LNHNV and YYDKDF (reference sequence). The ends were cut back, 5 bases at V and 4 bases at J, with 15 bases in the middle. In DNA, the CDR3 is TGTGCCACCAGCGGGGTCGGGACGGGATACAATGAGCAGTTCTTC. It translates to CATSGVGTGYNEQFF.

CDR3 sequence: CSVDPVAGGTDTQYF. The CDR3 DNA is TGCAGCGTTGATCCCGTAGCGGGGGGCACAGATACGCAGTATTTT. The chain joins TRBV29-1 to TRBJ2-3, with TRBD2 matching over 9 bases. This CDR3 is built from 15 residues. After removal of 3 bases from V and 1 base from J, the junction contained 5 bases not matched to a gene. Per the germline V gene, CDR1 is SQVTM and CDR2 is ANQGSEA.

This clonotype was observed a few times. The V and J genes are TRBV5-1 and TRBJ1-2; 9 bases line up with TRBD1. There are 13 residues in the CDR3. The V gene's germline CDR1 is SGHRS and CDR2 YFSETQ. V lost 3 bases and J lost 11; bases outside the gene matches: 8. CDR3 nucleotide sequence: TGCGCCAGCAGCTCCTCGGGGACAGGGTTGTACACCTTC. Protein: CASSSSGTGLYTF.

This clonotype was counted only a few times. The rearrangement links TRBV10-3 to TRBJ2-3; D gene unclear. CDR1 and CDR2 (germline): ENHRY, SYGVKD. V was clipped by 4 bases and J by 0 bases, with 14 bases between them. The CDR3 has 16 amino acids. CDR3 DNA: TGTGCCATCAGTGTCAGACACGGGTCGAGCACAGATACGCAGTATTTT. Residues: CAISVRHGSSTDTQYF.